The TCR beta chain described here comes from a study of siplizumab effects on memory and regulatory T cells. General study points: Proliferating CD4+ or CD8+ clones, roughly 75-96% of them, lacked an assignable naive or memory phenotype. Siplizumab significantly brought down the alloreactive sequences that trace back to unstimulated CD4+ memory cells. Naive T cells were seen as more diverse than memory cells and as major alloresponse contributors. Unstimulated subsets accounted for the mapping of only a minor share of the clones that were alloreactive.

About this clone itself: Antigen specificity is unknown.

The protocol was immunoSEQ multiplex PCR, while the TCRdb copy is restricted to in-frame clones and leaves out a portion. There are over 100,000 clones in the sample; 92% occur only once, and 0.65% to 0.9% lies in the top ten. Specimen: Tregs sorted from blood. This receptor was obtained from a human donor in good health.

The CDR3, as DNA: TGTGCCAGCTCACCCAAGGGAGATACGCAGTATTTT. As protein: CASSPKGDTQYF. This rearrangement joins TRBV18 to TRBJ2-3; D is undetermined. V was trimmed by 3 bases and J by 5 bases, leaving 6 bases between them. This CDR3 contains 12 residues. Per the germline V gene, CDR1 is KGHSH and CDR2 is LQKENI.